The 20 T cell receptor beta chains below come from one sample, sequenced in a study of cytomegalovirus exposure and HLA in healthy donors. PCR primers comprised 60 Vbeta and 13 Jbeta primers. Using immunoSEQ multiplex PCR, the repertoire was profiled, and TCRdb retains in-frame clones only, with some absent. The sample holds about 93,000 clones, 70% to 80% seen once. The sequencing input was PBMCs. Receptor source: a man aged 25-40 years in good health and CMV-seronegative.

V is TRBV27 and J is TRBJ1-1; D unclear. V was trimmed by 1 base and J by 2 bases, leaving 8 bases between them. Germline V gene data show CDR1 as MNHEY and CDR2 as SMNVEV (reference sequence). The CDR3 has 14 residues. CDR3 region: CASSLFGRNTEAFF. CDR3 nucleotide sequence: TGTGCCAGCAGTTTATTTGGCAGAAACACTGAAGCTTTCTTT.

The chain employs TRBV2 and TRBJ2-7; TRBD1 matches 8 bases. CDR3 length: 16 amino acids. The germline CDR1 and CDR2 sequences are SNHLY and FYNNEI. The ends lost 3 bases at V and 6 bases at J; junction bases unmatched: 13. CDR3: CASSEYVQGDVCEQYV. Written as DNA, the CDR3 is TGTGCCAGCAGTGAGTATGTACAGGGGGATGTCTGCGAGCAGTACGTC.

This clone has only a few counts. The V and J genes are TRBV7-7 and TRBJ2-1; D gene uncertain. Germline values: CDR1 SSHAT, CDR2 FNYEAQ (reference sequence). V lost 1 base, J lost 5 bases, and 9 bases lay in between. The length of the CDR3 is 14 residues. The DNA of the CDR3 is TGTGCCAGCAGCTTAGGGTTGAGTAACAATGAGCAGTTCTTC. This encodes CASSLGLSNNEQFF. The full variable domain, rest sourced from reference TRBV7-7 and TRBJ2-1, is GAGVSQSPRYKVTKRGQDVTLRCDPISSHATLYWYQQALGQGPEFLTYFNYEAQPDKSGLPSDRFSAERPEGSISTLTIQRTEQRDSAMYRCASSLGLSNNEQFFGPGTRLTVL.

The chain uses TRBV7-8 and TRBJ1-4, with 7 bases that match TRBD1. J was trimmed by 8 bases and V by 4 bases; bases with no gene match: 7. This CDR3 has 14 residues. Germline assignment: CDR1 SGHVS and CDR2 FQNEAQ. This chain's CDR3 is CASSSLGTVEKLFF. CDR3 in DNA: TGTGCCAGCAGCTCACTCGGGACAGTAGAAAAACTGTTTTTT.

The CDR3 DNA follows: TGTGCCATCAGAGACCAGGGGGTTGGCACCGGGGAGCTGTTTTTT. It is translated as CAIRDQGVGTGELFF. The chain uses TRBV10-3 and TRBJ2-2; 7 nucleotides agree with TRBD1. The CDR3 consists of 15 residues. The V gene's germline CDR1 is ENHRY and CDR2 SYGVKD. The V segment lost 6 bases and the J segment 4 bases; nucleotides outside the gene matches: 8.

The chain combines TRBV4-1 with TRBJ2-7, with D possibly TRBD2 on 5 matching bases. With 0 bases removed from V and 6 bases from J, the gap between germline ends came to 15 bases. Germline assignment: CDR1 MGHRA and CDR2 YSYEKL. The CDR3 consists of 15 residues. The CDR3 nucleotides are TGCGCCAGCAGCCAAGAATATACTGGGAGTAGCGAGCAGTACGTC. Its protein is CASSQEYTGSSEQYV.

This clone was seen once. The CDR3 nucleotides are TGTGCCAGCAGCAAGGGACAGGCAACTAATGAAAAACTGTTTTTT. As protein: CASSKGQATNEKLFF. This chain joins TRBV5-8 and TRBJ1-4; 8 nucleotides agree with TRBD1. The V gene's germline CDR1 is SGHTS and CDR2 YDEGEE. The trim removed 4 bases at V and 0 bases at J, leaving 2 bases unmatched. The CDR3 is 15 residues long.

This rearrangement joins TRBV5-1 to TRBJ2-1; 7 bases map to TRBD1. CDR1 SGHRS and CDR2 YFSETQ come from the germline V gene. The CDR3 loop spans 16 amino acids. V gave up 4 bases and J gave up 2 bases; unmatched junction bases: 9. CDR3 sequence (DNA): TGCGCCAGCAGCCACGCGACAGGGCTGCCCTACAATGAGCAGTTCTTC. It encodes CASSHATGLPYNEQFF. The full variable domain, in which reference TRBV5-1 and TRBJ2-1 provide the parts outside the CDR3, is KAGVTQTPRYLIKTRGQQVTLSCSPISGHRSVSWYQQTPGQGLQFLFEYFSETQRNKGNFPGRFSGRQFSNSRSEMNVSTLELGDSALYLCASSHATGLPYNEQFFGPGTRLTVL.

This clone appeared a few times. Written as DNA, the CDR3 is TGTGCCAGCAGAATCAGGGCAAACACCGGGGAGCTGTTTTTT. Amino acid sequence: CASRIRANTGELFF. The V call is TRBV5-6, the J call TRBJ2-2; weak D call: TRBD1 (5 bases). CDR1 and CDR2 from the germline V gene are SGHDT and YYEEEE. The CDR3 sequence is 14 residues long. V lost 5 bases, J lost 2 bases, and 10 bases lay in between.

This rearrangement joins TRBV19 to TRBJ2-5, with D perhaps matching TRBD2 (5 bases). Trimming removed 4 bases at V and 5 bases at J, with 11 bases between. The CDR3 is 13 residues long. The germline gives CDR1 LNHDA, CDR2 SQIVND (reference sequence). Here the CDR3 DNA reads TGTGCCAGTAGTACGGATAGAGGGGAGACCCAGTACTTC. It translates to CASSTDRGETQYF.

The chain's CDR3 is CASSLRLAGTDTQYF. The CDR3 DNA is TGTGCCAGCAGTTTAAGACTAGCGGGCACAGATACGCAGTATTTT. The chain has TRBV27 and TRBJ2-3; 9 bases are a match to TRBD2. The germline V gene has CDR1 MNHEY and CDR2 SMNVEV (reference sequence). The CDR3 runs 15 residues. Losses at the gene ends were 2 bases for V and 1 base for J; bases not matched to a gene: 1.

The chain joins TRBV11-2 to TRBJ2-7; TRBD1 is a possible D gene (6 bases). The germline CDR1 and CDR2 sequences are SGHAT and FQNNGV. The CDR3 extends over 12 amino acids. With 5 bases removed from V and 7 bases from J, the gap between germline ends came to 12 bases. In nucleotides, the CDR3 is TGTGCCAGCAGCAAGGGACACGGAGAGCAGTACTTC. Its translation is CASSKGHGEQYF.

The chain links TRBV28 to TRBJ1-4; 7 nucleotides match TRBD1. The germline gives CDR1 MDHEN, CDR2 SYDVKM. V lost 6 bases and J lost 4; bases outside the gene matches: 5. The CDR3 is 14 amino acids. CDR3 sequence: CASRQGGLNEKLFF. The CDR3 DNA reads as TGTGCCAGCAGGCAGGGGGGTCTTAATGAAAAACTGTTTTTT. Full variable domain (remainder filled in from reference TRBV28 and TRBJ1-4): DVKVTQSSRYLVKRTGEKVFLECVQDMDHENMFWYRQDPGLGLRLIYFSYDVKMKEKGDIPEGYSVSREKKERFSLILESASTNQTSMYLCASRQGGLNEKLFFGSGTQLSVL.

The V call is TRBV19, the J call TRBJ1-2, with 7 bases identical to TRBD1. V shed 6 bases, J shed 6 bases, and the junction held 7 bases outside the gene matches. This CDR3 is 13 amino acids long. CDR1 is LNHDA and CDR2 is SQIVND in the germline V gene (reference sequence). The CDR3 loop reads CASRSGQSHGYTF. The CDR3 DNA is TGTGCCAGTAGATCGGGACAGTCCCATGGCTACACCTTC.

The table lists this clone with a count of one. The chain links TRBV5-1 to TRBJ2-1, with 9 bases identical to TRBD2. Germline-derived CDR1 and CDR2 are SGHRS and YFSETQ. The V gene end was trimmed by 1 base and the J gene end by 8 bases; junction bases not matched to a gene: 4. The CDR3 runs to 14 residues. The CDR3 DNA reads TGCGCCAGCAGCTTGAGACTAGCGGTTGATGAGCAGTTCTTC. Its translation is CASSLRLAVDEQFF.

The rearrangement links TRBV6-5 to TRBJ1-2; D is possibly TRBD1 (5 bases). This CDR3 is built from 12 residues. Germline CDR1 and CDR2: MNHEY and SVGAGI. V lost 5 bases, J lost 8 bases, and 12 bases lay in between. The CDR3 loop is CASSGAGLGYTF. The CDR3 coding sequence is TGTGCCAGCAGTGGAGCAGGGCTGGGCTACACCTTC.

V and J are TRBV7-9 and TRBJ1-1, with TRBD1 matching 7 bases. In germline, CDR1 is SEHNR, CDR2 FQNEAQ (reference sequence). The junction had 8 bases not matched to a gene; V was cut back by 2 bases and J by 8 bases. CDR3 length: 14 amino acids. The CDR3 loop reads CASSLNRGTTEAFF. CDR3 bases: TGTGCCAGCAGCTTAAACAGGGGTACCACAGAAGCTTTCTTT.

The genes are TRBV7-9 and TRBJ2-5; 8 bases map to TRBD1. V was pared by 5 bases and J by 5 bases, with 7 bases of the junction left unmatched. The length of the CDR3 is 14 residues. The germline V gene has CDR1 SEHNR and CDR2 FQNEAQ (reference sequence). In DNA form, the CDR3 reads TGTGCCAGCAGCCCCAGACAGGGGTCGGAGACCCAGTACTTC. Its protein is CASSPRQGSETQYF.

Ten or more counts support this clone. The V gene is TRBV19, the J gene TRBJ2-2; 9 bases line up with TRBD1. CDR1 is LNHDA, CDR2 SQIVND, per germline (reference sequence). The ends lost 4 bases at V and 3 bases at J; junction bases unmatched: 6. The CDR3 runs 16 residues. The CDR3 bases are TGTGCCAGTAGTAAAGGACAGGGGCCCTACACCGGGGAGCTGTTTTTT. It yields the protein CASSKGQGPYTGELFF.

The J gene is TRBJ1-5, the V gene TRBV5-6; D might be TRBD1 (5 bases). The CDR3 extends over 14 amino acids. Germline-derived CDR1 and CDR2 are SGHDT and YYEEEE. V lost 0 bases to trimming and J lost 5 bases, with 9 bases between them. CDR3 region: CASSLGLGDQPQHF. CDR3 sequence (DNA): TGTGCCAGCAGCTTGGGCCTAGGGGATCAGCCCCAGCATTTT.